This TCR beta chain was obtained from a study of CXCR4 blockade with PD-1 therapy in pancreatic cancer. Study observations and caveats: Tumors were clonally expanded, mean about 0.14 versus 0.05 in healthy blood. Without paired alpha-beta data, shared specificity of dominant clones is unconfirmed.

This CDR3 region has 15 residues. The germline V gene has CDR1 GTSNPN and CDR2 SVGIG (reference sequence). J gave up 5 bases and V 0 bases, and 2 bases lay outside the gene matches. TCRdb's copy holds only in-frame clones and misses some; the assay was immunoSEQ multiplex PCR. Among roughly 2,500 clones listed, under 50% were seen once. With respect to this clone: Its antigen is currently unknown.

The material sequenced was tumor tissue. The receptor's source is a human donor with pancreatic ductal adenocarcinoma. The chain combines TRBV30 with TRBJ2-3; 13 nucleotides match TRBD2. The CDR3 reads CAWSVLAGGQDTQYF. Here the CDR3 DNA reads TGTGCCTGGAGTGTACTAGCGGGGGGGCAAGATACGCAGTATTTT.